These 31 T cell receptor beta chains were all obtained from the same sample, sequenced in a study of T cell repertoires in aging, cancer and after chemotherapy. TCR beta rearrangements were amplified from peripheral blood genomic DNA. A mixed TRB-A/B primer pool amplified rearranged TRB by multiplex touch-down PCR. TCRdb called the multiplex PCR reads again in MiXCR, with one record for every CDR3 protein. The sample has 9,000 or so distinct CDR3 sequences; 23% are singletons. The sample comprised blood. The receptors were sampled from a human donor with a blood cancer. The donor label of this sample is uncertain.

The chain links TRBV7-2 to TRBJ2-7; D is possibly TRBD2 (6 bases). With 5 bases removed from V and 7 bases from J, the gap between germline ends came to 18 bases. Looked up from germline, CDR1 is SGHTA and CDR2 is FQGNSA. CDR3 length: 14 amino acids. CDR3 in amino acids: CASSLRDFGWEQYF. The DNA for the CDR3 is TGTGCCAGCAGCCTACGGGACTTTGGTTGGGAGCAGTACTTC. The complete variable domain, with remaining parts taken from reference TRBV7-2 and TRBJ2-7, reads GAGVSQSPSNKVTEKGKDVELRCDPISGHTALYWYRQSLGQGLEFLIYFQGNSAPDKSGLPSDRFSAERTGGSVSTLTIQRTQQEDSAVYLCASSLRDFGWEQYFGPGTRLTVT.

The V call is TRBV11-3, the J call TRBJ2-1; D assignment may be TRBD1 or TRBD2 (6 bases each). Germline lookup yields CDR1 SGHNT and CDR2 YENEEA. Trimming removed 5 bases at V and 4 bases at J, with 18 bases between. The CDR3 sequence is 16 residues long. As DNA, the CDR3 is TGTGCCAGCAGCCCACAGACGGGGGCAGCATACAATGAGCAGTTCTTC. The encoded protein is CASSPQTGAAYNEQFF. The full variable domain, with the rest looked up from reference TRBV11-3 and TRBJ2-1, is EAGVVQSPRYKIIEKKQPVAFWCNPISGHNTLYWYLQNLGQGPELLIRYENEEAVDDSQLPKDRFSAERLKGVDSTLKIQPAELGDSAVYLCASSPQTGAAYNEQFFGPGTRLTVL.

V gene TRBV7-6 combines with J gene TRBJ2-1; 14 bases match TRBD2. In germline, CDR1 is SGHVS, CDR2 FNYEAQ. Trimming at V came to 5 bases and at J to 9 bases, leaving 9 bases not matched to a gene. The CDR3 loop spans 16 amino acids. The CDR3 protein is CASSPGTSGSIFEQFF. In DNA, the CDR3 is TGTGCCAGCAGCCCTGGGACTAGCGGGAGCATTTTTGAGCAGTTCTTC.

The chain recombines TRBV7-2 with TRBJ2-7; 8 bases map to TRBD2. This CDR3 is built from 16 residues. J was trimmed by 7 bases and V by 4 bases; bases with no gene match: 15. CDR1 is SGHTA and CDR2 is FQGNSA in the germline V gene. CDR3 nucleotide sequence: TGTGCCAGCAGCTGGCCAAACGGACTAGCTGGCTTGGAGCAGTACTTC. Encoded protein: CASSWPNGLAGLEQYF.

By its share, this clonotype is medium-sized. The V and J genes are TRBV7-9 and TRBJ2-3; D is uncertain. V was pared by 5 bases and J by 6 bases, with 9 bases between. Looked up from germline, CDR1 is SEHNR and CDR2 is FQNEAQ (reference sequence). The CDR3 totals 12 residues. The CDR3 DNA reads TGTGCCAGCAGCCTGCAATGGGATACGCAGTATTTT. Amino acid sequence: CASSLQWDTQYF.

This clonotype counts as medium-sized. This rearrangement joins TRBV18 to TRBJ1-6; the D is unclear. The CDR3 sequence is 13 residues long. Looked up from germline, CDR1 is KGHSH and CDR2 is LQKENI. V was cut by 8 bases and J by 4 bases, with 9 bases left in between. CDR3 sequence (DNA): TGTGCCAGCAGGGCTTCATATAATTCACCCCTCCACTTT. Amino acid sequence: CASRASYNSPLHF.

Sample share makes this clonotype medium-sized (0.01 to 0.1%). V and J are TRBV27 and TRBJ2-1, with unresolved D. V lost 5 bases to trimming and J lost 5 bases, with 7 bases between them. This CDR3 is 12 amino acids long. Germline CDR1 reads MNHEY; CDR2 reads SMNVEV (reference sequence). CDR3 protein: CASSPRHNEQFF. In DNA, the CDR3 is TGTGCCAGCAGTCCCCGACACAATGAGCAGTTCTTC.

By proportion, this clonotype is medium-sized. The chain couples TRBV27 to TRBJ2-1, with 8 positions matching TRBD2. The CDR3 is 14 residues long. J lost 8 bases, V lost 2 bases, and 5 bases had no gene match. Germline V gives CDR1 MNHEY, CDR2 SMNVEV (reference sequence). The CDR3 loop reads CASSLGRGGHEQFF. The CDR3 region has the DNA TGTGCCAGCAGTTTAGGACGGGGGGGTCATGAGCAGTTCTTC.

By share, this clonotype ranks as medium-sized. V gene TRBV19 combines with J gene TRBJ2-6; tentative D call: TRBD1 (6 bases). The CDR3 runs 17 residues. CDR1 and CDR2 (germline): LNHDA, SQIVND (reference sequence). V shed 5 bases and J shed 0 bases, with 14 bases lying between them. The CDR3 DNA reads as TGTGCCAGTAGTGGTAACAGGGCGGGCTCTGGGGCCAACGTCCTGACTTTC. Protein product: CASSGNRAGSGANVLTF.

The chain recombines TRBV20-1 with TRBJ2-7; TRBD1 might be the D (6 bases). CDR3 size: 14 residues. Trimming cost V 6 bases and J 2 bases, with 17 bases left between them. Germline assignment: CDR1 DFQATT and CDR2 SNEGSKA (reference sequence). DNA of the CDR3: TGCAGTGCCCCTAGGGCCAGGGGTACCTACGAGCAGTACTTC. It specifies CSAPRARGTYEQYF.

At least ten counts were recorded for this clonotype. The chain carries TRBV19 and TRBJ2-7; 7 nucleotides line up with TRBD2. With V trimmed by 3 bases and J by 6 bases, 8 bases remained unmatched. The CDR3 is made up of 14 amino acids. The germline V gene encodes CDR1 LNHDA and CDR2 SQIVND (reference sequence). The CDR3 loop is CASSIGGFGSEQYF. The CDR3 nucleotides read TGTGCCAGTAGTATCGGGGGGTTTGGTTCCGAGCAGTACTTC.

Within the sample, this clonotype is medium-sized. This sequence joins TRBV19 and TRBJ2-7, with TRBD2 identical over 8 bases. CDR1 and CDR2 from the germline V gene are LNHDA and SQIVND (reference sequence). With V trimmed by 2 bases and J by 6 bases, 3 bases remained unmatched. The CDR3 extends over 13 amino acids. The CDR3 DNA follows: TGTGCCAGTAGTATATCGGCGGGGGGCGAGCAGTACTTC. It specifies CASSISAGGEQYF.

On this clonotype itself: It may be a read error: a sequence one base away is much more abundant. The CDR3 is CATGRALAGGPGNEQFF. CDR3 in DNA: TGTGCCACCGGCAGAGCCCTAGCGGGAGGTCCCGGCAATGAGCAGTTCTTC. The V gene is TRBV15, the J gene TRBJ2-1, with 11 bases fitting TRBD2. Germline values: CDR1 LNHNV, CDR2 YYDKDF (reference sequence). The CDR3 loop spans 17 amino acids.

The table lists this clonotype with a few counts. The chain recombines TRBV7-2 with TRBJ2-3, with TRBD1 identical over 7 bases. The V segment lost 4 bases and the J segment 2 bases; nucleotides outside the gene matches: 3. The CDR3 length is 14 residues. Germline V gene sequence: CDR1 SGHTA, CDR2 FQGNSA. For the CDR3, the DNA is TGTGCCAGCAGCTGGGACAGCCCCACAGATACGCAGTATTTT. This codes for CASSWDSPTDTQYF.

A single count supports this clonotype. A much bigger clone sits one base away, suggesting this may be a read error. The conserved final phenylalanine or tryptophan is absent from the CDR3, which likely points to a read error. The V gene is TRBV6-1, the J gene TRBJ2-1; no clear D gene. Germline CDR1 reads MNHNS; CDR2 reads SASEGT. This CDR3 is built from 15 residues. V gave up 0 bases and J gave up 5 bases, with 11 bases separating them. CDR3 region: CASSEAVINNNEQFL. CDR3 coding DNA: TGTGCCAGCAGTGAAGCCGTGATCAACAACAATGAGCAGTTCCTC.

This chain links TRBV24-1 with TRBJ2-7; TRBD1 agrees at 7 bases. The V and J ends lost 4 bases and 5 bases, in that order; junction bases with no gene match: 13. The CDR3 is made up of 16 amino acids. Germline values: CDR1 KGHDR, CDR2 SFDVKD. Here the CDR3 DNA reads TGTGCCACCAGTGAGGAGACGACAGGGAACGGCGACGAGCAGTACTTC. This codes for CATSEETTGNGDEQYF.

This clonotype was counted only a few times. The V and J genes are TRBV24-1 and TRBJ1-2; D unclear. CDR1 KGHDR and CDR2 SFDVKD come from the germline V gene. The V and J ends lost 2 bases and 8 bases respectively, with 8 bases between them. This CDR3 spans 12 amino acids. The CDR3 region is CATSDSGRGYTF. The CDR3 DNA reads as TGTGCCACCAGTGATTCTGGGCGCGGCTACACCTTC.

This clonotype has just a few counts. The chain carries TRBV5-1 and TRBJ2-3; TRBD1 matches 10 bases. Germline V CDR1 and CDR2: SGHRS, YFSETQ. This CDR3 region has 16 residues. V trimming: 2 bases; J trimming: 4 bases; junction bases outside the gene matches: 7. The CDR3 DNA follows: TGCGCCAGCAGCTTAATGGGACAGGGGACTGCAGATACGCAGTATTTT. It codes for CASSLMGQGTADTQYF.

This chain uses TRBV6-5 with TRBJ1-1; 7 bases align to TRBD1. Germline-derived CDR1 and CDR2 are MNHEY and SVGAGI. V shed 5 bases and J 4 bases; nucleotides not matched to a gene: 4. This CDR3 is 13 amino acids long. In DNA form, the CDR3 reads TGTGCCAGCAGTGAGCAGGGGGTCACTGAAGCTTTCTTT. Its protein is CASSEQGVTEAFF.

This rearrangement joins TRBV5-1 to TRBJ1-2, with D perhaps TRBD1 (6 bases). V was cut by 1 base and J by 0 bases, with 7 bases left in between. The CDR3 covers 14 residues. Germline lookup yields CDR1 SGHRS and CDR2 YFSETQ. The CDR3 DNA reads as TGCGCCAGCAGCTTGCGGACAGCTAACTATGGCTACACCTTC. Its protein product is CASSLRTANYGYTF.

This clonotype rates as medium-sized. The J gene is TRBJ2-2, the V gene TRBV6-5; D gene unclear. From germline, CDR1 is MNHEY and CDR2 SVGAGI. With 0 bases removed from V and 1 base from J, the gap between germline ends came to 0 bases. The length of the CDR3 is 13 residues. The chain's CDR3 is CASSYSNTGELFF. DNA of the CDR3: TGTGCCAGCAGTTACTCGAACACCGGGGAGCTGTTTTTT.

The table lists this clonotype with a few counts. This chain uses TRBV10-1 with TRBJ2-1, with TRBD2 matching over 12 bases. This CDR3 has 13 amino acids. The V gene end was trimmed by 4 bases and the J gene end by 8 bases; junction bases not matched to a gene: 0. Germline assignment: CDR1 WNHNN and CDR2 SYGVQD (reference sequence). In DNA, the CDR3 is TGCGCCAGCAGTGGGACTAGCGGGGATGAGCAGTTCTTC. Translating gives CASSGTSGDEQFF.

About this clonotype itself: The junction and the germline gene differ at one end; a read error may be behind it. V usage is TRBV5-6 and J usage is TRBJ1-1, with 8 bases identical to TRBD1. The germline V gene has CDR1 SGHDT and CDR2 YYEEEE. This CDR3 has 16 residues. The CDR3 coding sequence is TGCGCCAGCAGCCAGGTCCCAGGGGGCGCCGGCACTGAAGCTTTCTTT. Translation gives CASSQVPGGAGTEAFF.

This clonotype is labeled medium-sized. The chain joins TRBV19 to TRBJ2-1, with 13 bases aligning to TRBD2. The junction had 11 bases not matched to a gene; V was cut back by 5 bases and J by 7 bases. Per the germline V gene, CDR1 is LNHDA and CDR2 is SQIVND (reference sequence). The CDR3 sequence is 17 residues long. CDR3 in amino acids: CASSPRLAGGLGNEQFF. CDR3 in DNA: TGTGCCAGTAGTCCTCGACTAGCGGGAGGTCTGGGTAATGAGCAGTTCTTC.

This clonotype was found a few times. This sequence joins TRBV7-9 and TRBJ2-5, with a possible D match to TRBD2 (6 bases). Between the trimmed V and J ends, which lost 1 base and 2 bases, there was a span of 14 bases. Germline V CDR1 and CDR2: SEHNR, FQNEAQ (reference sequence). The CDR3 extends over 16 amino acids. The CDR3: CASSLEAGWTQETQYF. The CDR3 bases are TGTGCCAGCAGCTTAGAGGCGGGGTGGACTCAAGAGACCCAGTACTTC.

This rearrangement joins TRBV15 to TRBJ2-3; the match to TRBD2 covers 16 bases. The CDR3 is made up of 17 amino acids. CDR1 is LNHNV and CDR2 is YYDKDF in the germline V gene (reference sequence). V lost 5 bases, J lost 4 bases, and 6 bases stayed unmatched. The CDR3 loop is CATSVTGTSGRADTQYF. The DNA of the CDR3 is TGTGCCACCAGCGTCACCGGGACTAGCGGGAGGGCAGATACGCAGTATTTT.

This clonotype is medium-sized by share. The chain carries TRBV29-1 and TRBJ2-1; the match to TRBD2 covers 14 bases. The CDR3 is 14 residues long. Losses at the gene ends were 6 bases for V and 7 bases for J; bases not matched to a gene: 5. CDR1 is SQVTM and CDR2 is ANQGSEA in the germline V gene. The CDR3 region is CSVAGTSGRNEQFF. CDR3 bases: TGCAGCGTGGCCGGGACTAGCGGGAGAAATGAGCAGTTCTTC.

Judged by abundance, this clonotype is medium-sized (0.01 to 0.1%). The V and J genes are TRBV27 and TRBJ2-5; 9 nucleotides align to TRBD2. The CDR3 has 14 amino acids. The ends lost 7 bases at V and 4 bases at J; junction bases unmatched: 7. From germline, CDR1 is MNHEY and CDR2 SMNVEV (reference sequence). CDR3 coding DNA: TGTGCCAGCACCCTTAGCGGGAGAGGAGAGACCCAGTACTTC. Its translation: CASTLSGRGETQYF.

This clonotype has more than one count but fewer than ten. DNA of the CDR3: TGTGCCAGCAGTCCCGGACAGTTCTATGGCTACACCTTC. It yields the protein CASSPGQFYGYTF. The chain couples TRBV27 to TRBJ1-2; D may be TRBD1 (6 bases). Germline-derived CDR1 and CDR2 are MNHEY and SMNVEV (reference sequence). Trimming shortened V by 5 bases and J by 4 bases, and 11 bases separated the two germline ends. The CDR3 covers 13 residues.

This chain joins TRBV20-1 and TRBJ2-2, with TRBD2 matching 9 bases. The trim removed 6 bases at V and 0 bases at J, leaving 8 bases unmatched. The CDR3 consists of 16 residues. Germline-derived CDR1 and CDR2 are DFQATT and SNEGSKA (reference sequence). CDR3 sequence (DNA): TGCAGTGCCAAGGGACTAGCTACCTCGAACACCGGGGAGCTGTTTTTT. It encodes CSAKGLATSNTGELFF.

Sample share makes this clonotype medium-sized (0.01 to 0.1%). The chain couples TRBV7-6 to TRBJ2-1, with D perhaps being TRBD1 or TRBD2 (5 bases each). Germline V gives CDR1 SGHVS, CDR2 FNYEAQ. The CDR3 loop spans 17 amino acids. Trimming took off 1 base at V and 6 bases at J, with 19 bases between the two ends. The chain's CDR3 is CASSLEGWQGGFNEQFF. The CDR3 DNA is TGTGCCAGCAGCTTAGAGGGTTGGCAGGGCGGGTTCAATGAGCAGTTCTTC.